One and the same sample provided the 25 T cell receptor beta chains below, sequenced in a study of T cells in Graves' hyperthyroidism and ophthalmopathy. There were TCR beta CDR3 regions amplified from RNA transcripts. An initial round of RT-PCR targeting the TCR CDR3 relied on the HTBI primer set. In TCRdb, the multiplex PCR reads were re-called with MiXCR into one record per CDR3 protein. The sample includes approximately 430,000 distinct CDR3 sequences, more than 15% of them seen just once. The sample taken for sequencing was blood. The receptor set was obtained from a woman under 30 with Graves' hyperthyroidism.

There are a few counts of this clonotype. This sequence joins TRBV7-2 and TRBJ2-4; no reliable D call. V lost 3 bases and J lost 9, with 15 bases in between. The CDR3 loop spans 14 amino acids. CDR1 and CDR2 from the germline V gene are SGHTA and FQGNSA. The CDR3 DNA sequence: TGTGCCAGCAGCTTTGAAGGGTTTACCCCCATTCAGTACTTC. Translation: CASSFEGFTPIQYF. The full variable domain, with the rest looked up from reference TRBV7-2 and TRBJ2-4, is GAGVSQSPSNKVTEKGKDVELRCDPISGHTALYWYRQSLGQGLEFLIYFQGNSAPDKSGLPSDRFSAERTGGSVSTLTIQRTQQEDSAVYLCASSFEGFTPIQYFGAGTRLSVL.

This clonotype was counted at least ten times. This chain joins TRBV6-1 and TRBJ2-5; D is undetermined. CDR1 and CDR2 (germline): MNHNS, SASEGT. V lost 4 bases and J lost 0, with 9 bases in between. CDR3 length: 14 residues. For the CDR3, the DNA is TGTGCCAGCAGTGTAGGTCTAGACCAAGAGACCCAGTACTTC. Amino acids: CASSVGLDQETQYF.

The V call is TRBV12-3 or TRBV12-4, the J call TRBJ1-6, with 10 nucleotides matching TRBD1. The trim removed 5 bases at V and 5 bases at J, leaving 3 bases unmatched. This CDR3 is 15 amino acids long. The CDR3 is CASSLGTGDNSPLHF. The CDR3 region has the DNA TGTGCCAGCAGTCTCGGGACAGGGGATAATTCACCCCTCCACTTT.

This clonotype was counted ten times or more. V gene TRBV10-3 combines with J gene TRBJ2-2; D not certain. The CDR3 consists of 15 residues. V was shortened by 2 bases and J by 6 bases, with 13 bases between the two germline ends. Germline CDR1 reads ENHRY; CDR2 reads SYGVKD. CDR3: CAISENDPGAGELFF. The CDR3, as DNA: TGTGCCATCAGTGAGAACGACCCCGGCGCCGGGGAGCTGTTTTTT.

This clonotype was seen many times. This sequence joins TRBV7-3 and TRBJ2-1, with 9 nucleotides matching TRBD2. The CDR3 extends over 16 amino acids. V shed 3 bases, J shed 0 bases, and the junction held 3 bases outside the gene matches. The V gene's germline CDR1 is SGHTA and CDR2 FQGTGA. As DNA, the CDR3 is TGTGCCAGCAGCTTTAGCGGGGGAAGCTCCTACAATGAGCAGTTCTTC. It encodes CASSFSGGSSYNEQFF.

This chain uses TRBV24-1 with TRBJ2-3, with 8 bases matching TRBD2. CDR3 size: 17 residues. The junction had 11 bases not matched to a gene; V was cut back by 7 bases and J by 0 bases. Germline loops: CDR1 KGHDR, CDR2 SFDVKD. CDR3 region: CATSALGGGRSTDTQYF. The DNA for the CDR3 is TGTGCCACCAGCGCATTGGGGGGCGGGAGGAGCACAGATACGCAGTATTTT.

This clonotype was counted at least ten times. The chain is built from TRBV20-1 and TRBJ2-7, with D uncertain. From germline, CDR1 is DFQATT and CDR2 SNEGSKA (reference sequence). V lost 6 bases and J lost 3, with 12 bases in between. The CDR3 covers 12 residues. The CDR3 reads CSAKGTYYEQYF. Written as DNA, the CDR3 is TGCAGTGCCAAGGGAACTTACTACGAGCAGTACTTC.

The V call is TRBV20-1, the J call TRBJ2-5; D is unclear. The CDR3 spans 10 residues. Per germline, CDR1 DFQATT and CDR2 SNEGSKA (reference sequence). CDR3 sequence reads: CSPTGETQYF. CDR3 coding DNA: TGCAGCCCCACTGGGGAGACCCAGTACTTC.

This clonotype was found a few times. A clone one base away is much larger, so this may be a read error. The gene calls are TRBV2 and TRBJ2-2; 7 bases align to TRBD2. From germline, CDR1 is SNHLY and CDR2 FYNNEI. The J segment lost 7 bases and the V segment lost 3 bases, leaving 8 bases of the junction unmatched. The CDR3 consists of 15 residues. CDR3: CASSEIGGGYGELFF. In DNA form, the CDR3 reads TGTGCCAGCAGTGAGATCGGGGGAGGGTACGGGGAGCTGTTTTTT.

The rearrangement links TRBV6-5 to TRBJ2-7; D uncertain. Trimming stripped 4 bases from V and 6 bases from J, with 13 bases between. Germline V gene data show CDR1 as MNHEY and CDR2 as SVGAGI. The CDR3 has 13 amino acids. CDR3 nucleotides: TGTGCCAGCAGTTCCTGGTCGACTCGCGAGCAGTACTTC. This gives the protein CASSSWSTREQYF.

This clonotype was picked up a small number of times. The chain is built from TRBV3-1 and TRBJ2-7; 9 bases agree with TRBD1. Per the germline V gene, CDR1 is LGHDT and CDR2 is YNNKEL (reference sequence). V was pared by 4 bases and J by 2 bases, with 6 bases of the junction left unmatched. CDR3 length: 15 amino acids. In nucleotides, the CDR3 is TGTGCCAGCAGCCGACGGGACAGGGCCACCTACGAGCAGTACTTC. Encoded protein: CASSRRDRATYEQYF.

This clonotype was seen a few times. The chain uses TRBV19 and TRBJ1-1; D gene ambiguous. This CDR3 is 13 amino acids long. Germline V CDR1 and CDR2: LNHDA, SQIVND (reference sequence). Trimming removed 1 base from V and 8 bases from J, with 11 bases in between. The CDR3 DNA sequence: TGTGCCAGTAGTATAGTAAAGGGCCTGGAAGCTTTCTTT. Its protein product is CASSIVKGLEAFF.

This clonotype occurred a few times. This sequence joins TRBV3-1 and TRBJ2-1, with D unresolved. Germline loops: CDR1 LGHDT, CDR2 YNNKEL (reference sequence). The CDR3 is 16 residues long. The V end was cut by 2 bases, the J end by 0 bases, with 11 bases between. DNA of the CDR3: TGTGCCAGCAGCCAATACACTCAAATCTCCTACAATGAGCAGTTCTTC. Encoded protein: CASSQYTQISYNEQFF.

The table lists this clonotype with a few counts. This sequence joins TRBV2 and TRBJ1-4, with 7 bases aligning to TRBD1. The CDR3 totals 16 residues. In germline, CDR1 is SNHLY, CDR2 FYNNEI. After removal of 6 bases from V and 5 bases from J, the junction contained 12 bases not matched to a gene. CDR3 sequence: CASRTLPTGLNEKLFF. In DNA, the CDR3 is TGTGCCAGCAGAACCCTCCCGACAGGGCTGAATGAAAAACTGTTTTTT. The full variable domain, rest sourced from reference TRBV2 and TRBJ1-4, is EPEVTQTPSHQVTQMGQEVILRCVPISNHLYFYWYRQILGQKVEFLVSFYNNEISEKSEIFDDQFSVERPDGSNFTLKIRSTKLEDSAMYFCASRTLPTGLNEKLFFGSGTQLSVL.

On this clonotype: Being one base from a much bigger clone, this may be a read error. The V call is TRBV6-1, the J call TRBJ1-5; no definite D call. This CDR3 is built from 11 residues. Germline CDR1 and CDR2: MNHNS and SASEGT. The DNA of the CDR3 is TGTGCCAGCAGGGCTAATCAGCTCCAGCATTTT. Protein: CASRANQLQHF.

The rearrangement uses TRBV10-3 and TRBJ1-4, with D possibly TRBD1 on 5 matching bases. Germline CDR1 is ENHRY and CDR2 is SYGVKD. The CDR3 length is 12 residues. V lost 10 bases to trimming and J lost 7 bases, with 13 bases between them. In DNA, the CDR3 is TGTGCCACCCTCGGGGGGGGTGAAAAACTGTTTTTT. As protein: CATLGGGEKLFF.

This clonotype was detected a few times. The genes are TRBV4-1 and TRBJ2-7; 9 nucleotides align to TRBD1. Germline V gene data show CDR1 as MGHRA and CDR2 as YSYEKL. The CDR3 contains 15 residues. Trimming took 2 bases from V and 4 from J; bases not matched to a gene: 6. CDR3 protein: CASSQPGQGQYEQYF. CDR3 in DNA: TGCGCCAGCAGCCAACCGGGACAGGGTCAATACGAGCAGTACTTC.

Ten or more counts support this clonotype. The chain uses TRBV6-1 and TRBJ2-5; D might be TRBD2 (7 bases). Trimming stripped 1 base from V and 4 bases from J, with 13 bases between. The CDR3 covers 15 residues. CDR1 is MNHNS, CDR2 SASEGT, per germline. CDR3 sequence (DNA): TGTGCCAGCAGTGAAGGAGGGGGGGCGTTAGAGACCCAGTACTTC. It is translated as CASSEGGGALETQYF.

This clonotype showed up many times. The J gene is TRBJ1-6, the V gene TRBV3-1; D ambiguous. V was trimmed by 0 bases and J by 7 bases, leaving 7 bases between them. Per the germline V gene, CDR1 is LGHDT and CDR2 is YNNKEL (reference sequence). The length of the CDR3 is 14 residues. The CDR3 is CASSQEIPNSPLHF. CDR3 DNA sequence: TGTGCCAGCAGCCAAGAAATCCCCAATTCACCCCTCCACTTT.

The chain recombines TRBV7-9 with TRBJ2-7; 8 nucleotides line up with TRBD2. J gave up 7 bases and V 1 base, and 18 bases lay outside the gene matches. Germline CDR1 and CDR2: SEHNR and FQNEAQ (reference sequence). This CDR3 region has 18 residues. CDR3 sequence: CASSLVPAGAPGSREQYF. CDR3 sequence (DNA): TGTGCCAGCAGCTTAGTTCCAGCGGGGGCCCCGGGGAGCCGGGAGCAGTACTTC.

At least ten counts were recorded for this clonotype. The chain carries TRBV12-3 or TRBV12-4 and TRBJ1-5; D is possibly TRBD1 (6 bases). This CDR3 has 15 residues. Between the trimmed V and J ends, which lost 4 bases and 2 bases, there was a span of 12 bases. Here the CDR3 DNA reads TGTGCCAGCAGTTCCCAGGGGAGCGGCAATCAGCCCCAGCATTTT. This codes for CASSSQGSGNQPQHF.

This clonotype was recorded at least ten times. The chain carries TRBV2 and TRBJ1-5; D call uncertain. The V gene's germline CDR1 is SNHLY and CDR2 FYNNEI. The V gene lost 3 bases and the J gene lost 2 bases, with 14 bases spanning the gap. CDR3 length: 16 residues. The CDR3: CASSDSGLGGNQPQHF. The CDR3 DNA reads TGTGCCAGCAGTGATTCGGGGTTAGGCGGCAATCAGCCCCAGCATTTT.

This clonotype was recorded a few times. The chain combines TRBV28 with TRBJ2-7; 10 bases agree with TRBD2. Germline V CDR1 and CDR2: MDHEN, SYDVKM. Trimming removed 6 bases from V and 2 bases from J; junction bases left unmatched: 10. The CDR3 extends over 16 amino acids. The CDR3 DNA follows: TGTGCCAGCAGGCTAGGCCTAGCGGGAGCGACCTACGAGCAGTACTTC. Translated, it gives CASRLGLAGATYEQYF.

The DNA for the CDR3 is TGTGCCACCAGTGATTTAAAAGGCGGGAGACACTACGAGCAGTACTTC. Residues: CATSDLKGGRHYEQYF. The chain uses TRBV24-1 and TRBJ2-7, with TRBD2 matching over 7 bases. Per the germline V gene, CDR1 is KGHDR and CDR2 is SFDVKD. This CDR3 comprises 16 residues. J was trimmed by 3 bases and V by 1 base; bases with no gene match: 8.

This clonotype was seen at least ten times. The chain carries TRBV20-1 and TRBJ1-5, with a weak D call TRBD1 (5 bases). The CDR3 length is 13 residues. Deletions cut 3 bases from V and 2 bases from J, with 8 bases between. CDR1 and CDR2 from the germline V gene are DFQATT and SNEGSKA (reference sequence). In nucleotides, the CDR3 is TGCAGTGCTAGGGGGCCAGGCAATCAGCCCCAGCATTTT. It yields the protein CSARGPGNQPQHF.